This paragraph reports one T cell receptor (beta chain). This sample is part of a study of blood T cell repertoires in COVID-19. In the study's own analysis: Estimated nucleated cell counts came from reference gene primer amplification. Sequencing was performed with immunoSEQ multiplex PCR; in TCRdb, only in-frame clones are kept and a portion is missing. V, J and clone size were drawn from that table, and D and trimming were deduced from the DNA. The sample consists of around 190,000 clones, more than 80% of them appearing once. Enrollment of patients from Seattle took place during active infection, with longitudinal follow-up. Unmatched junction bases numbered 2, after V lost 4 bases and J lost 3 bases. This CDR3 comprises 15 residues. In germline, CDR1 is SEHNR, CDR2 FQNEAQ (reference sequence).

The sequencing sample was made of peripheral blood. This chain joins TRBV7-9 and TRBJ2-7, with 14 bases lining up with TRBD2. The sequence was obtained from a woman between 40 and 55 years old with COVID-19, enrolled during active disease. The chain's CDR3 is CASSWGLAGVYEQYF. The CDR3 DNA reads as TGTGCCAGCAGCTGGGGACTAGCGGGAGTCTACGAGCAGTACTTC.